This entry is about one TCR beta chain. The antigen remains unidentified. V lost 6 bases and J 4 bases, leaving 15 bases between the germline ends. The CDR3 runs to 14 residues. Germline CDR1 reads MNHEY; CDR2 reads SVGAGI. This sample stems from a study of cytomegalovirus exposure and HLA in healthy donors. Study results and caveats: Productive status was seen about 87% or about 30% of the time for most TCR beta V segments in an earlier analysis. In a later analysis, TCR beta V- and J-gene trimming was associated with a missense DCLRE1C variant. High sensitivity and specificity were reportedly achieved when the classifier diagnosed cytomegalovirus status.

This PCR relied on a set of 60 Vbeta primers and 13 Jbeta primers. The assay was immunoSEQ multiplex PCR, and TCRdb's table has in-frame clones only and misses some. The sample shows about 43,000 clones, 81% of them seen only once. The sequence came from a man in his fifties or sixties in good health and CMV-seronegative. Source material: PBMCs. This sequence joins TRBV6-5 and TRBJ1-1, with a possible D match to TRBD1 (5 bases). The CDR3 sequence is CASSEPGGGTEAFF. CDR3 sequence (DNA): TGTGCCAGCAGCGAACCCGGGGGAGGCACTGAAGCTTTCTTT.